The sequence of this TCR beta chain was determined in a study of identical twins. Overall study results and limits: Beta clonotypes that were abundant in cord blood contained fewer insertions, a pattern absent from memory repertoires.

The CDR3 loop spans 15 amino acids. V lost 6 bases, J lost 0 bases, and 12 bases lay in between. Looked up from germline, CDR1 is LGHNT and CDR2 is FRNRAP. About this clonotype itself: Its antigen is not identified.

TCRdb re-called the 5' RACE reads through MiXCR, storing one row per CDR3 protein. The table includes hundreds of thousands of distinct CDR3 sequences, approximately 9% detected once. Separately, the same data were catalogued under a study of yellow fever vaccine responses in identical twins.

The sequence came from a woman under 30 in good health. Material: PBMCs. The gene calls are TRBV12-5 and TRBJ2-1; TRBD1 or TRBD2 may be the D gene (5 bases each). The CDR3 coding sequence is TGTGCTAGTGGATCGGGGCAAAGCTCCTACAATGAGCAGTTCTTC. Translated, it gives CASGSGQSSYNEQFF.